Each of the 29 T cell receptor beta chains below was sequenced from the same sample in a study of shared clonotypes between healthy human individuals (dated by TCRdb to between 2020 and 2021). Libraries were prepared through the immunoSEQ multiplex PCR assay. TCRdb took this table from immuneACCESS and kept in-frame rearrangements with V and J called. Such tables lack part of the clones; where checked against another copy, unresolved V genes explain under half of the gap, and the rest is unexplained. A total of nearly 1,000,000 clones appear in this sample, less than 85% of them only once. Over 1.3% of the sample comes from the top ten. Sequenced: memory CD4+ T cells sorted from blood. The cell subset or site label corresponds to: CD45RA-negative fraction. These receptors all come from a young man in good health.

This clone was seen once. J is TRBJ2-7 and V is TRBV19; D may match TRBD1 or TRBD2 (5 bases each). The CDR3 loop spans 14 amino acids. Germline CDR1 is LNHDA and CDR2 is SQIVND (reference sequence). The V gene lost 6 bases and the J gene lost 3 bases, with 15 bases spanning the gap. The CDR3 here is CASSRGVRDYEQYF. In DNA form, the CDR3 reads TGTGCCAGTAGCAGAGGGGTCAGGGACTACGAGCAGTACTTC.

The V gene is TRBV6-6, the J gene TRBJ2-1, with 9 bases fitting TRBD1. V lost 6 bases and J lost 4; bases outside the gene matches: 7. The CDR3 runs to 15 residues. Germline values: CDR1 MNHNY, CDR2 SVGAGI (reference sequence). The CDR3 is CASRTPGQGYNEQFF. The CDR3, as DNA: TGTGCCAGCAGGACACCGGGACAGGGTTACAATGAGCAGTTCTTC.

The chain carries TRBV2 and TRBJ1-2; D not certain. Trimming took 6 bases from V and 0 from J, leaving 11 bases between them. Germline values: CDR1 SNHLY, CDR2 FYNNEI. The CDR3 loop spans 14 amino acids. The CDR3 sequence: CASSPLSTNYGYTF. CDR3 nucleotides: TGTGCCAGCAGCCCCTTAAGTACTAACTATGGCTACACCTTC.

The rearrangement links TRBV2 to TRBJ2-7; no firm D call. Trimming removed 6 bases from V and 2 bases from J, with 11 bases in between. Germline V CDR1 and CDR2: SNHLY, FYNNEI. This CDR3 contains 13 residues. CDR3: CASSQGRAYEQYF. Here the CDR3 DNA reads TGTGCCAGCAGCCAAGGACGGGCCTACGAGCAGTACTTC.

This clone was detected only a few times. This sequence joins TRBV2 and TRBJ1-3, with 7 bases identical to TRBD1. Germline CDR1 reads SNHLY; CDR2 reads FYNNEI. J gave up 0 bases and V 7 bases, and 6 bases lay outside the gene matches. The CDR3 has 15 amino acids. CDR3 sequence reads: CASTMGQSSGNTIYF. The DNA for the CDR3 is TGTGCCAGCACCATGGGACAGAGCTCTGGAAACACCATATATTTT.

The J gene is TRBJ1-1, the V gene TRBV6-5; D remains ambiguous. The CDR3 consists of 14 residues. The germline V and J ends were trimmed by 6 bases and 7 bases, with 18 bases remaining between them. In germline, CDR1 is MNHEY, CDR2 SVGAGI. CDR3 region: CASSPWAGKSEAFF. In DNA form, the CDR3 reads TGTGCCAGCAGCCCCTGGGCGGGAAAGAGTGAAGCTTTCTTT.

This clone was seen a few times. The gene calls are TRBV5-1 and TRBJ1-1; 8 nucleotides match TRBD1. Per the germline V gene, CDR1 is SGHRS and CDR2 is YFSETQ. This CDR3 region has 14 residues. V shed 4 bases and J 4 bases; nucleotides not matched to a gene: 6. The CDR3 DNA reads TGCGCCAGCAGCAAGACAGGGGTAGGCACTGAAGCTTTCTTT. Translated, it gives CASSKTGVGTEAFF.

The DNA for the CDR3 is TGCGCCAGCAGCTATGGAGGCAGAGATACGCAGTATTTT. Protein sequence: CASSYGGRDTQYF. This chain connects TRBV5-1 to TRBJ2-3, with D possibly being TRBD2 (5 bases). CDR1 and CDR2 from the germline V gene are SGHRS and YFSETQ. Deletions cut 3 bases from V and 5 bases from J, with 10 bases between. This CDR3 comprises 13 residues.

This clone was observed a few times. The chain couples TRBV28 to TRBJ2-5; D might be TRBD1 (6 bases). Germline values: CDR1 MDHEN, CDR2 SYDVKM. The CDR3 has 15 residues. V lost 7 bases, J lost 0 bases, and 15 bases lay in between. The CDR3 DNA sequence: TGTGCCAGCAACCATCTTACAGGGAACCAAGAGACCCAGTACTTC. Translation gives CASNHLTGNQETQYF.

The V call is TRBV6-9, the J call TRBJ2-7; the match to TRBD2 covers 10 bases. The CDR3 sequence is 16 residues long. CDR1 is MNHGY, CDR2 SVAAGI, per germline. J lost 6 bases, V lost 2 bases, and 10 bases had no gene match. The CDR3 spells CASSYKKRGGHGEQYF. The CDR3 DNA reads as TGTGCCAGCAGTTATAAGAAGCGGGGGGGCCATGGCGAGCAGTACTTC.

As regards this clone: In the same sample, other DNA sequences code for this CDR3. The DNA for the CDR3 is TGTGCCAGCAGTAGGGACTCCTCCTATGGCTACACCTTC. This translates into CASSRDSSYGYTF. The chain is built from TRBV2 and TRBJ1-2; tentatively, D is TRBD1 (5 bases). This CDR3 region has 13 residues. Trimming removed 5 bases at V and 4 bases at J, with 11 bases between. From germline, CDR1 is SNHLY and CDR2 FYNNEI.

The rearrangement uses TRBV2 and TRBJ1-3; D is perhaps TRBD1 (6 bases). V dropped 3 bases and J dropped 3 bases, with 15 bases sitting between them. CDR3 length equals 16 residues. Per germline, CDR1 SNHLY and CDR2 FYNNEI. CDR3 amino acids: CASSDPAGESGNTIYF. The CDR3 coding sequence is TGTGCCAGCAGTGATCCGGCAGGGGAGAGTGGAAACACCATATATTTT.

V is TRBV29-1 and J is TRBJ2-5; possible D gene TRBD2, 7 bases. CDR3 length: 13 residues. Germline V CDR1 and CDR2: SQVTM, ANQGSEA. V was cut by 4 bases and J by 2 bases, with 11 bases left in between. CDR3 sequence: CSVGGGPQETQYF. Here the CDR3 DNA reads TGCAGCGTTGGGGGGGGCCCTCAAGAGACCCAGTACTTC.

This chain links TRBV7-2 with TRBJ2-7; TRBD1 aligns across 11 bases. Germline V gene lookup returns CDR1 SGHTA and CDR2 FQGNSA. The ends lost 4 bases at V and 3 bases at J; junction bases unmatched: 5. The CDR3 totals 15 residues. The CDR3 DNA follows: TGTGCCAGCAGCTCCCAGGGGACAGGGGGCTACGAGCAGTACTTC. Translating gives CASSSQGTGGYEQYF.

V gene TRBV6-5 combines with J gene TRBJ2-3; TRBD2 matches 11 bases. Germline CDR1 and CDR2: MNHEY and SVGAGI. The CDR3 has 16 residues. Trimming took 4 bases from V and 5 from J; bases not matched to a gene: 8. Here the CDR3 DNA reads TGTGCCAGCAGTTTCGATAGCGGGGGGGCCATAGATACGCAGTATTTT. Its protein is CASSFDSGGAIDTQYF.

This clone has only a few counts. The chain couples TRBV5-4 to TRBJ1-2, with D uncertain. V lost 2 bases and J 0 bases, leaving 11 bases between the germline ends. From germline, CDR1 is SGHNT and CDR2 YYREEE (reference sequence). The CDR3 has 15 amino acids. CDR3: CASSLAQNTNYGYTF. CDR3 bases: TGTGCCAGCAGCTTAGCACAGAATACTAACTATGGCTACACCTTC. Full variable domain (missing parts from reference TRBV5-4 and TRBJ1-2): ETGVTQSPTHLIKTRGQQVTLRCSSQSGHNTVSWYQQALGQGPQFIFQYYREEENGRGNFPPRFSGLQFPNYSSELNVNALELDDSALYLCASSLAQNTNYGYTFGSGTRLTVV.

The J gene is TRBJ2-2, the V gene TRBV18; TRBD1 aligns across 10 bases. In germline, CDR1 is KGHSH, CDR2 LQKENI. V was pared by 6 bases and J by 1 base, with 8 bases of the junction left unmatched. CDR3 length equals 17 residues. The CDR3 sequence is CASSPPTGGGNTGELFF. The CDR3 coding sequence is TGTGCCAGCTCCCCCCCGACAGGGGGCGGGAACACCGGGGAGCTGTTTTTT.

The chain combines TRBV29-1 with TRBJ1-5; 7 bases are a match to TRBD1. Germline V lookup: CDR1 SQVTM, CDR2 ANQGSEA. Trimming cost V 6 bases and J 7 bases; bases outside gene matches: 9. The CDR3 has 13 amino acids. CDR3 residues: CSVLTGDAQPQHF. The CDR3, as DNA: TGCAGCGTCCTTACAGGGGATGCCCAGCCCCAGCATTTT.

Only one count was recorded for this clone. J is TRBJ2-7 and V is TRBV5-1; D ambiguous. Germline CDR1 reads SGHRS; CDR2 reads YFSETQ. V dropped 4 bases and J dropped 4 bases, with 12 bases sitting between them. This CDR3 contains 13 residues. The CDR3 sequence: CASSREARYEQYF. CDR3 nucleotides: TGCGCCAGCAGCAGGGAAGCAAGGTACGAGCAGTACTTC.

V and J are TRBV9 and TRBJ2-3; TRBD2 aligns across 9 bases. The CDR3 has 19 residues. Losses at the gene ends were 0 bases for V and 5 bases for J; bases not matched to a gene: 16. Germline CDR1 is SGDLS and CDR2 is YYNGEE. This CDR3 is CASSVGNSGGPAYQDTQYF. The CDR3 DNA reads TGTGCCAGCAGCGTAGGTAATAGCGGGGGCCCCGCTTATCAAGATACGCAGTATTTT.

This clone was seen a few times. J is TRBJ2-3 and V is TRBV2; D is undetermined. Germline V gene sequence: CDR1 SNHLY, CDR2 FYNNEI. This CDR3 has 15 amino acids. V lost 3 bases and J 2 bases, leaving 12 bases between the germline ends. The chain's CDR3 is CASSDGRRFTDTQYF. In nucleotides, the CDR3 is TGTGCCAGCAGTGACGGCAGAAGATTCACAGATACGCAGTATTTT.

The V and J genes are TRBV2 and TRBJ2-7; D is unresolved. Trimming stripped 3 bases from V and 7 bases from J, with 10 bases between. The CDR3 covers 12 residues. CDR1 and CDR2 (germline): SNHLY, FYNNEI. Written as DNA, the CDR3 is TGTGCCAGCAGTGATCCTGTGCGGGAGCAGTACTTC. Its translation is CASSDPVREQYF.

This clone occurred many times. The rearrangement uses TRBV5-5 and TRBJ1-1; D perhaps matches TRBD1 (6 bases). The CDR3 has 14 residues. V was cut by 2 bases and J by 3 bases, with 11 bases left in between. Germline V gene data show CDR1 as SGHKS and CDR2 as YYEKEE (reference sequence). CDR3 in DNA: TGTGCCAGCAGCTTCCGGGACACATACACTGAAGCTTTCTTT. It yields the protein CASSFRDTYTEAFF.

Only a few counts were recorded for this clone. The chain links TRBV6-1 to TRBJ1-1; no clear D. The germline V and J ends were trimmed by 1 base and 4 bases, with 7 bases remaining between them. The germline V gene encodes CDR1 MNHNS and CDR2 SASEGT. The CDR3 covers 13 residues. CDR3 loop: CASSEGGFTEAFF. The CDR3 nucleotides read TGTGCCAGCAGTGAAGGCGGCTTCACTGAAGCTTTCTTT.

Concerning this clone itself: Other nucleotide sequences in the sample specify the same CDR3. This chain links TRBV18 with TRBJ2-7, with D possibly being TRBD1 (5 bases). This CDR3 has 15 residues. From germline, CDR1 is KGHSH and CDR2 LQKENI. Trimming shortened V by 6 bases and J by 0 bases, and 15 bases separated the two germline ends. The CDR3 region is CASSLGQASSYEQYF. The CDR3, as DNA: TGTGCCAGCTCCCTGGGGCAGGCTAGCTCCTACGAGCAGTACTTC.

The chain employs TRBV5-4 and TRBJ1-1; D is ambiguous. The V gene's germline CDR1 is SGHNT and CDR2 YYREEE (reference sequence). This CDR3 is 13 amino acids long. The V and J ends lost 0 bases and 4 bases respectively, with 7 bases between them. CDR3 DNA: TGTGCCAGCAGCTTGGCGCAGTCCACTGAAGCTTTCTTT. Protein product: CASSLAQSTEAFF.

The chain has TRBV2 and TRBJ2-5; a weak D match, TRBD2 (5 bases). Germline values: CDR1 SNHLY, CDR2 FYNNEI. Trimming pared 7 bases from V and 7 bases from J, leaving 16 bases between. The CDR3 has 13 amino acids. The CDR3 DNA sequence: TGTGCCAGCATCCCCGGGGAAGTGGGGACCCAGTACTTC. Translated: CASIPGEVGTQYF.

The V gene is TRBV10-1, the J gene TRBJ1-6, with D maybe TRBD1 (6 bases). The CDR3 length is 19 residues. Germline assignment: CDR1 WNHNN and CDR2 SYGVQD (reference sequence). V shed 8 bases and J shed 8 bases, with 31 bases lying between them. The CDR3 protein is CASFPRTVKPWPPYSPLHF. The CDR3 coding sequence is TGCGCCAGCTTCCCCCGGACAGTAAAACCTTGGCCACCATATTCACCCCTCCACTTT.

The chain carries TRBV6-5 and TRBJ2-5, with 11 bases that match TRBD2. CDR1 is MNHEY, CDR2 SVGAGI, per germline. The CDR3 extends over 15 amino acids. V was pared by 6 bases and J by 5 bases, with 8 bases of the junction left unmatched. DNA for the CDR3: TGTGCCAGCAGCAGGGGGGCTAGCGGGAGGGAGACCCAGTACTTC. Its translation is CASSRGASGRETQYF.